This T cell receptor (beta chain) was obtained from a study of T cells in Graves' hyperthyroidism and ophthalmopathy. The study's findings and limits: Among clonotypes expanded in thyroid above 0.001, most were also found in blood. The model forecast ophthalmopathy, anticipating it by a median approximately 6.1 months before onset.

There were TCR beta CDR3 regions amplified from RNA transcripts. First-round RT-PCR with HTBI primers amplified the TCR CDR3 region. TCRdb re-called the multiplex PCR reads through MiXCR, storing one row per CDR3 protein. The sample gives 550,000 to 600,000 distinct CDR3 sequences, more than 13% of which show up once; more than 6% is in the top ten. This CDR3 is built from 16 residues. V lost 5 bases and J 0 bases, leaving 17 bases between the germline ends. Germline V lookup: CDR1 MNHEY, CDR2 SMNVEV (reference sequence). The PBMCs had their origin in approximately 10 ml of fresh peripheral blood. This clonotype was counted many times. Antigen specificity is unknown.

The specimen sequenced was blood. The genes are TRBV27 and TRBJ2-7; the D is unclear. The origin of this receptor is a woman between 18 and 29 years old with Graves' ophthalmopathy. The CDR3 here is CASSHNIGPSSYEQYF. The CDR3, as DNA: TGTGCCAGCAGTCACAATATTGGGCCTTCCTCCTACGAGCAGTACTTC.